This T cell receptor beta chain came from a study of OX40 agonist ivuxolimab in advanced cancers. Blood sampling was done at baseline, cycle 4 day 1, and cycle 7 day 1. Using immunoSEQ multiplex PCR, the repertoire was profiled, and TCRdb retains in-frame clones only, with some absent. The data hold around 65,000 clones, with about 88% observed a single time. CDR1 is MDHEN, CDR2 SYDVKM, per germline. The CDR3 contains 13 residues. With V trimmed by 6 bases and J by 4 bases, 3 bases remained unmatched. The genes are TRBV28 and TRBJ1-5, with 7 bases identical to TRBD1. The TCR comes from an adult with an advanced solid tumor such as melanoma, head and neck, liver or kidney cancer. Sample: CD4+ or CD8+ T cells sorted from blood, taken in a trial of the OX40 agonist ivuxolimab. The CDR3 DNA reads TGTGCCAGCAGGACAGGGTGGAATCAGCCCCAGCATTTT. Translated, it gives CASRTGWNQPQHF.